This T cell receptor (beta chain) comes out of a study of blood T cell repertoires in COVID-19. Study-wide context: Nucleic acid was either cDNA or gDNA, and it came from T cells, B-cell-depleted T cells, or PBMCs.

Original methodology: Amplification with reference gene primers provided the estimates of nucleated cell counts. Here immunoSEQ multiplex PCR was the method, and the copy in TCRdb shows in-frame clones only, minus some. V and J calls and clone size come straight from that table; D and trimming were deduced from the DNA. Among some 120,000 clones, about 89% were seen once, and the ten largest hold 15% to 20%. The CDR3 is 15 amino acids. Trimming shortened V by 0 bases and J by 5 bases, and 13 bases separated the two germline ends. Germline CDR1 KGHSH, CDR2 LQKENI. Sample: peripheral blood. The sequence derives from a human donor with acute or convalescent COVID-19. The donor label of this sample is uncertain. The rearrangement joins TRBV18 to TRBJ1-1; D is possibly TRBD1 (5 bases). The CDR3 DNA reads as TGTGCCAGCTCACCACCGATGGGGGGACTAACTGAAGCTTTCTTT. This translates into CASSPPMGGLTEAFF.